A single T cell receptor (beta chain) is shown here with its context. Sorting with CD45RO/CCR7/CD25/CD127/CD95/CD27 yielded naive, central memory, regulatory and stem-like memory CD4+ cells. The sequenced template was cDNA made from the entire isolated RNA. About 3.6 million reads was the average for naive, central memory and regulatory T cell samples. Sequencing used immunoSEQ multiplex PCR; TCRdb keeps in-frame clones, though not all of them. This table has 150,000 or so clones, roughly 10% appearing once. There are 13 residues in the CDR3. The V end was cut by 2 bases, the J end by 1 base, with 3 bases between. Germline V lookup: CDR1 MNHEY, CDR2 SMNVEV (reference sequence). These data are taken from a study of beta chain features in type 1 diabetes.

The chain recombines TRBV27 with TRBJ2-4; the D is unclear. The receptor's source is a man aged 18 to 30 in good health. The source material was central memory CD4+ T cells from blood. CDR3 DNA: TGTGCCAGCAGTTTAAAGGCCAAAAACATTCAGTACTTC. Its protein is CASSLKAKNIQYF.